A single sample is the source of the 29 T cell receptor beta chains below, sequenced in a study of vaccination and CD4 T cells after COVID-19. The treatment denotes: roughly nine-day PBMC culture with coronavirus spike peptide pools or control peptides (ViraFEST assay). Gathered ahead of the COVID-19 pandemic (2011-2018) were the CD4+ T cells of the unexposed donor. Their antigens are not known. Cultured CD4+ T cells had their DNA profiled by the Oncomine TCR Beta short-read assay. In this case, cultured CD4+ T cells provided the extracted genomic DNA. Using its own MiXCR run on the PCR reads, TCRdb lists one record per CDR3 protein. The sample has fewer than 7,000 distinct CDR3 sequences, about 38% seen once. The specimen was CD4+ T cells from blood, cultured in vitro. The receptor source for this set is a human donor in good health.

The chain employs TRBV7-2 and TRBJ2-2, with D uncertain. The V end was cut by 2 bases, the J end by 1 base, with 11 bases between. Per germline, CDR1 SGHTA and CDR2 FQGNSA. The CDR3 sequence is 16 residues long. The CDR3 region is CASSLRLKVNTGELFF. CDR3 nucleotide sequence: TGTGCCAGCAGCTTAAGGTTGAAAGTGAACACCGGGGAGCTGTTTTTT.

This clonotype was detected a few times. The V and J genes are TRBV6-5 and TRBJ2-3, with D perhaps given as TRBD1 or TRBD2 (5 bases each). The V end was cut by 4 bases, the J end by 6 bases, with 8 bases between. This CDR3 contains 12 residues. Per the germline V gene, CDR1 is MNHEY and CDR2 is SVGAGI. DNA for the CDR3: TGTGCCAGCAGTTTGGGGGTGGATACGCAGTATTTT. It yields the protein CASSLGVDTQYF.

This clonotype was recorded a few times. V and J are TRBV20-1 and TRBJ2-5; D remains unclear. Germline CDR1 and CDR2: DFQATT and SNEGSKA (reference sequence). V lost 3 bases to trimming and J lost 0 bases, with 5 bases between them. The CDR3 has 12 residues. The CDR3 spells CSARADQETQYF. The CDR3 region has the DNA TGCAGTGCTAGGGCCGACCAAGAGACCCAGTACTTC.

This clonotype was detected a few times. The DNA is left out, because the CDR3 cannot be placed on it with certainty; the CDR3 is given as TCRdb lists it. The rearrangement links TRBV2 to TRBJ1-6. The germline gives CDR1 SNHLY, CDR2 FYNNEI. The CDR3 spans 13 residues, counting both ends. The CDR3 sequence is CASILDLLSSLHF.

This sequence joins TRBV19 and TRBJ1-3; no reliable D call. CDR3 size: 17 residues. Germline lookup yields CDR1 LNHDA and CDR2 SQIVND (reference sequence). Trimming removed 3 bases from V and 2 bases from J, with 17 bases in between. For the CDR3, the DNA is TGTGCCAGTAGTATTAGTACCCGGACCCTCGCTGGAAACACCATATATTTT. Its protein product is CASSISTRTLAGNTIYF.

This clonotype has a handful of counts. V usage is TRBV11-1 and J usage is TRBJ1-1; TRBD1 might be the D (6 bases). This CDR3 is 13 amino acids long. V was clipped by 5 bases and J by 3 bases, with 10 bases between them. Germline-derived CDR1 and CDR2 are SGHAT and FQDESV (reference sequence). The DNA of the CDR3 is TGTGCCAGCAGCCACAGGGTGGACACTGAAGCTTTCTTT. As protein: CASSHRVDTEAFF.

This clonotype turned up a few times. The rearrangement joins TRBV10-3 to TRBJ1-6; maybe TRBD1 (6 bases). Germline CDR1 reads ENHRY; CDR2 reads SYGVKD. Trimming pared 4 bases from V and 0 bases from J, leaving 13 bases between. CDR3 length: 17 amino acids. The CDR3 loop is CAISVTGPPSYNSPLHF. CDR3 nucleotide sequence: TGTGCCATCAGTGTGACAGGTCCCCCCTCCTATAATTCACCCCTCCACTTT.

The V gene is TRBV7-2, the J gene TRBJ1-2; no reliable D call. Germline V gene sequence: CDR1 SGHTA, CDR2 FQGNSA. The CDR3 length is 13 residues. Trimming took 1 base from V and 7 from J, leaving 10 bases between them. CDR3 sequence: CASSLDGHFGYTF. CDR3 DNA sequence: TGTGCCAGCAGCTTAGACGGGCATTTTGGCTACACCTTC.

This clonotype qualifies as medium-sized. The rearrangement joins TRBV25-1 to TRBJ2-7; a possible D gene is TRBD2 (5 bases). V shed 1 base and J shed 0 bases, with 7 bases lying between them. CDR1 MGHDK and CDR2 SYGVNS come from the germline V gene. This CDR3 is 14 amino acids long. The CDR3: CASSELGSSYEQYF. The CDR3 DNA reads TGTGCCAGCAGTGAATTGGGGAGCTCCTACGAGCAGTACTTC.

This chain uses TRBV5-4 with TRBJ2-6; the D gene could be TRBD1 or TRBD2 (5 bases each). V was pared by 3 bases and J by 1 base, with 20 bases between. This CDR3 is built from 19 residues. CDR1 is SGHNT, CDR2 YYREEE, per germline (reference sequence). Here the CDR3 DNA reads TGTGCCAGCAGCTCCCTGGGTCGAGGGGAGCTATCTGGGGCCAACGTCCTGACTTTC. Protein: CASSSLGRGELSGANVLTF. The full variable domain, rest sourced from reference TRBV5-4 and TRBJ2-6, is ETGVTQSPTHLIKTRGQQVTLRCSSQSGHNTVSWYQQALGQGPQFIFQYYREEENGRGNFPPRFSGLQFPNYSSELNVNALELDDSALYLCASSSLGRGELSGANVLTFGAGSRLTVL.

V usage is TRBV7-9 and J usage is TRBJ1-2, with D perhaps matching TRBD1 (5 bases). From germline, CDR1 is SEHNR and CDR2 FQNEAQ (reference sequence). Trimming cost V 5 bases and J 6 bases, with 13 bases left between them. The CDR3 length is 13 residues. CDR3 in amino acids: CASSTRQNDGYTF. The CDR3 nucleotides read TGTGCCAGCAGCACCCGACAGAACGATGGCTACACCTTC.

In its sample, this clonotype is medium-sized (0.01 to 0.1%). V usage is TRBV27 and J usage is TRBJ2-2; the D gene is possibly TRBD1 (6 bases). V lost 2 bases and J lost 6, with 13 bases in between. CDR3 length equals 15 residues. The germline gives CDR1 MNHEY, CDR2 SMNVEV (reference sequence). The CDR3 DNA reads as TGTGCCAGCAGTTTAAGGGGGAGTGGTCCCGGGGAGCTGTTTTTT. Amino acids: CASSLRGSGPGELFF.

This clonotype was detected only a few times. The rearrangement uses TRBV6-2 or TRBV6-3 and TRBJ1-5; D uncertain. The CDR3 is 12 residues long. V was pared by 0 bases and J by 7 bases, with 4 bases between. In germline, CDR1 is MNHEY, CDR2 SVGEGT. As DNA, the CDR3 is TGTGCCAGCAGTTACTCGAAGCAGCCCCAGCATTTT. Protein product: CASSYSKQPQHF.

This rearrangement joins TRBV18 to TRBJ2-7; D is tentatively TRBD1 or TRBD2 (5 bases each). The CDR3 contains 14 residues. Per the germline V gene, CDR1 is KGHSH and CDR2 is LQKENI. V was pared by 2 bases and J by 2 bases, with 10 bases between. CDR3 in amino acids: CASSPGTDPYEQYF. CDR3 DNA: TGTGCCAGCTCACCAGGGACCGACCCCTACGAGCAGTACTTC.

The table lists this clonotype with a few counts. The genes are TRBV27 and TRBJ2-7; D uncertain. The CDR3 is made up of 15 amino acids. V was cut by 5 bases and J by 0 bases, with 14 bases left in between. In germline, CDR1 is MNHEY, CDR2 SMNVEV (reference sequence). CDR3 residues: CASSKTLPSSYEQYF. CDR3 nucleotides: TGTGCCAGCAGTAAAACACTACCGAGCTCCTACGAGCAGTACTTC.

In this sample, this clonotype turned up a few times. The genes are TRBV19 and TRBJ2-1; 11 nucleotides match TRBD2. The CDR3 is made up of 17 amino acids. V dropped 4 bases and J dropped 0; count of bases not matched to a gene: 5. Germline values: CDR1 LNHDA, CDR2 SQIVND (reference sequence). The CDR3 reads CASSTLTSGSSYNEQFF. CDR3 DNA: TGTGCCAGTAGTACCTTAACTAGCGGGAGCTCCTACAATGAGCAGTTCTTC. Combining the CDR3 with reference TRBV19 and TRBJ2-1 gives the whole variable domain DGGITQSPKYLFRKEGQNVTLSCEQNLNHDAMYWYRQDPGQGLRLIYYSQIVNDFQKGDIAEGYSVSREKKESFPLTVTSAQKNPTAFYLCASSTLTSGSSYNEQFFGPGTRLTVL.

The chain's CDR3 is CATSDFPPGNEQFF. The DNA of the CDR3 is TGTGCCACCAGTGATTTCCCCCCGGGGAATGAGCAGTTCTTC. The rearrangement joins TRBV24-1 to TRBJ2-1; a weak D match, TRBD2 (5 bases). Germline CDR1 is KGHDR and CDR2 is SFDVKD. Trimming cost V 1 base and J 7 bases, with 10 bases left between them. This CDR3 has 14 amino acids.

The genes are TRBV20-1 and TRBJ2-5, with a possible D match to TRBD2 (5 bases). The germline V gene encodes CDR1 DFQATT and CDR2 SNEGSKA (reference sequence). The CDR3 totals 12 residues. V lost 1 base and J lost 4, with 7 bases in between. CDR3: CSARVAGETQYF. The CDR3 DNA reads as TGCAGTGCTAGAGTGGCGGGAGAGACCCAGTACTTC.

This clonotype has only a few counts. This chain connects TRBV5-4 to TRBJ2-1, with TRBD2 matching 10 bases. The CDR3 is made up of 15 amino acids. Trimming removed 4 bases from V and 7 bases from J; junction bases left unmatched: 8. Germline lookup yields CDR1 SGHNT and CDR2 YYREEE (reference sequence). The DNA of the CDR3 is TGTGCCAGCAGCCTAGACCTAGCGGGGGTGAATGAGCAGTTCTTC. Translating it yields CASSLDLAGVNEQFF.

This clonotype occurred once. The chain has TRBV10-3 and TRBJ1-1, with D hard to call. The CDR3 has 14 residues. V lost 8 bases and J 5 bases, leaving 18 bases between the germline ends. Germline V lookup: CDR1 ENHRY, CDR2 SYGVKD. The CDR3: CAIFEPFKGTEAFF. The CDR3 DNA reads as TGTGCCATCTTCGAACCCTTTAAGGGTACTGAAGCTTTCTTT.

This clonotype was picked up a small number of times. The V call is TRBV7-2, the J call TRBJ1-5, with 7 bases aligning to TRBD1. Trimming removed 8 bases from V and 0 bases from J; junction bases left unmatched: 1. CDR1 is SGHTA, CDR2 FQGNSA, per germline. The CDR3 extends over 13 amino acids. In DNA, the CDR3 is TGTGCCAGCGGACAGGATAGCAATCAGCCCCAGCATTTT. It yields the protein CASGQDSNQPQHF.

The sample holds a few counts of this clonotype. The V gene is TRBV10-2, the J gene TRBJ1-5; D is unresolved. Germline CDR1 WSHSY, CDR2 SAAADI. This CDR3 is 14 amino acids long. V was clipped by 0 bases and J by 5 bases, with 8 bases between them. This CDR3 is CASSESNLHQPQHF. The CDR3 region has the DNA TGCGCCAGCAGTGAGTCGAATCTCCATCAGCCCCAGCATTTT.

By share of the sample, this clonotype is medium-sized. The chain joins TRBV20-1 to TRBJ1-5; tentatively, D is TRBD1 (5 bases). The V gene's germline CDR1 is DFQATT and CDR2 SNEGSKA (reference sequence). The length of the CDR3 is 15 residues. The V end was cut by 6 bases, the J end by 4 bases, with 19 bases between. CDR3 sequence (DNA): TGCAGTGCCACCCAGGGCGGGGACGGTAATCAGCCCCAGCATTTT. It translates to CSATQGGDGNQPQHF.

The chain uses TRBV4-1 and TRBJ1-2; D ambiguous. The CDR3 covers 15 residues. Trimming stripped 4 bases from V and 3 bases from J, with 15 bases between. The germline gives CDR1 MGHRA, CDR2 YSYEKL. The CDR3 sequence is CASSPLGRPDYGYTF. DNA for the CDR3: TGCGCCAGCAGCCCGCTTGGGCGTCCCGACTATGGCTACACCTTC.

This clonotype was observed a few times. The chain has TRBV7-2 and TRBJ1-2; the match to TRBD1 covers 10 bases. Per the germline V gene, CDR1 is SGHTA and CDR2 is FQGNSA. This CDR3 has 15 residues. The ends lost 7 bases at V and 7 bases at J; junction bases unmatched: 12. The CDR3 here is CASTGTGAGSGGYTF. The DNA of the CDR3 is TGTGCCAGCACCGGGACAGGGGCGGGTTCGGGTGGCTACACCTTC. The whole variable domain, remainder taken from reference TRBV7-2 and TRBJ1-2, is GAGVSQSPSNKVTEKGKDVELRCDPISGHTALYWYRQSLGQGLEFLIYFQGNSAPDKSGLPSDRFSAERTGGSVSTLTIQRTQQEDSAVYLCASTGTGAGSGGYTFGSGTRLTVV.

The chain is built from TRBV4-1 and TRBJ1-6; a weak D match, TRBD1 (6 bases). CDR1 and CDR2 (germline): MGHRA, YSYEKL. Trimming took off 0 bases at V and 0 bases at J, with 12 bases between the two ends. The CDR3 has 18 amino acids. The CDR3 is CASSQEGGRISYNSPLHF. The DNA for the CDR3 is TGCGCCAGCAGCCAAGAGGGGGGCAGAATCTCCTATAATTCACCCCTCCACTTT.

This clonotype has only a few counts. The chain couples TRBV7-2 to TRBJ2-3; D is unclear. The CDR3 runs 12 residues. V was shortened by 2 bases and J by 11 bases, with 11 bases between the two germline ends. In germline, CDR1 is SGHTA, CDR2 FQGNSA. The CDR3: CASSLQREGQYF. The DNA for the CDR3 is TGTGCCAGCAGCTTACAACGAGAAGGGCAGTATTTT. Filled out from reference TRBV7-2 and TRBJ2-3, the complete variable domain reads GAGVSQSPSNKVTEKGKDVELRCDPISGHTALYWYRQSLGQGLEFLIYFQGNSAPDKSGLPSDRFSAERTGGSVSTLTIQRTQQEDSAVYLCASSLQREGQYFGPGTRLTVL.

J is TRBJ2-7 and V is TRBV11-2; D is undetermined. Trimming took off 2 bases at V and 6 bases at J, with 14 bases between the two ends. The CDR3 has 14 amino acids. Germline V gives CDR1 SGHAT, CDR2 FQNNGV. CDR3 bases: TGTGCCAGCAGCTTAACACGGTCATCCGGCGAGCAGTACTTC. It yields the protein CASSLTRSSGEQYF.

The J gene is TRBJ1-1, the V gene TRBV7-2, with TRBD1 as a possible D gene (5 bases). Germline CDR1 SGHTA, CDR2 FQGNSA. Trimming took 6 bases from V and 4 from J, leaving 12 bases between them. This CDR3 spans 13 amino acids. CDR3 coding DNA: TGTGCCAGCAGAGTTTCGGGGGGCACTGAAGCTTTCTTT. This codes for CASRVSGGTEAFF.